The 24 T cell receptor beta chains reported below all come from one sample, sequenced in a study of early T cells in non-severe SARS-CoV-2 infection. A single record per CDR3 protein comes from TCRdb applying MiXCR to the 5' RACE reads. Of approximately 77,000 distinct CDR3 sequences in the sample, about 5% were seen once. The input for sequencing was whole blood, taken at baseline. These receptors were taken from an adult who was a healthcare worker with PCR-confirmed SARS-CoV-2 infection or an uninfected control (not recorded which).

There are a few counts of this clonotype. This sequence joins TRBV5-1 and TRBJ2-7, with a tentative D call TRBD1 (7 bases). The CDR3 contains 14 residues. The germline V gene encodes CDR1 SGHRS and CDR2 YFSETQ. V lost 0 bases to trimming and J lost 4 bases, with 11 bases between them. The CDR3 region has the DNA TGCGCCAGCAGCTTGGAACAGGGGAGGTACGAGCAGTACTTC. This sequence encodes CASSLEQGRYEQYF.

This clonotype was found many times. The chain has TRBV7-6 and TRBJ2-2; no clear D gene. The length of the CDR3 is 13 residues. From germline, CDR1 is SGHVS and CDR2 FNYEAQ. The V end lost 7 bases, the J end lost 4 bases, and 10 bases lay between the germline ends. The CDR3 DNA reads as TGTGCCAGCACTCCATCGAGCACCGGGGAGCTGTTTTTT. The encoded protein is CASTPSSTGELFF.

This clonotype was counted ten times or more. V and J are TRBV5-1 and TRBJ1-6, with 10 bases matching TRBD1. V shed 0 bases and J 5 bases; nucleotides not matched to a gene: 2. Germline V gives CDR1 SGHRS, CDR2 YFSETQ. The CDR3 is 16 amino acids. The CDR3, as DNA: TGCGCCAGCAGCTTGGAAGGGACAGGGGATAATTCACCCCTCCACTTT. Translation: CASSLEGTGDNSPLHF.

The chain joins TRBV5-1 to TRBJ2-7, with 7 positions matching TRBD1. The V gene end was trimmed by 1 base and the J gene end by 0 bases; junction bases not matched to a gene: 7. There are 16 residues in the CDR3. CDR1 and CDR2 (germline): SGHRS, YFSETQ. The CDR3 sequence is CASSLTGTAASYEQYF. In DNA, the CDR3 is TGCGCCAGCAGCTTGACCGGGACAGCGGCCTCCTACGAGCAGTACTTC. Full variable domain (missing parts from reference TRBV5-1 and TRBJ2-7): KAGVTQTPRYLIKTRGQQVTLSCSPISGHRSVSWYQQTPGQGLQFLFEYFSETQRNKGNFPGRFSGRQFSNSRSEMNVSTLELGDSALYLCASSLTGTAASYEQYFGPGTRLTVT.

The CDR3 sequence is CATLQNQNTEAFF. DNA for the CDR3: TGTGCCACCTTACAGAATCAGAACACTGAAGCTTTCTTT. The rearrangement joins TRBV28 to TRBJ1-1, with D unresolved. Trimming shortened V by 10 bases and J by 1 base, and 13 bases separated the two germline ends. Germline V gives CDR1 MDHEN, CDR2 SYDVKM. This CDR3 has 13 amino acids.

This clonotype was seen ten or more times. The genes are TRBV27 and TRBJ1-3; maybe TRBD1 (6 bases). The CDR3 consists of 14 residues. CDR1 is MNHEY, CDR2 SMNVEV, per germline (reference sequence). The V end was cut by 4 bases, the J end by 5 bases, with 12 bases between. CDR3 DNA: TGTGCCAGCAGTTCCGCGGGGGCGAGAAACACCATATATTTT. Translated: CASSSAGARNTIYF.

Only a few counts were recorded for this clonotype. The chain employs TRBV7-8 and TRBJ1-1, with D tentatively TRBD1 (6 bases). The V and J ends lost 5 bases and 3 bases respectively, with 10 bases between them. Germline V gene sequence: CDR1 SGHVS, CDR2 FQNEAQ. The CDR3 spans 13 residues. CDR3 residues: CASSIQGYTEAFF. DNA of the CDR3: TGTGCCAGCAGCATACAGGGATACACTGAAGCTTTCTTT.

This clonotype showed up many times. V and J are TRBV7-9 and TRBJ1-2; D is perhaps TRBD1 (5 bases). The germline gives CDR1 SEHNR, CDR2 FQNEAQ (reference sequence). With 5 bases removed from V and 7 bases from J, the gap between germline ends came to 8 bases. CDR3 length: 11 amino acids. CDR3 nucleotide sequence: TGTGCCAGCAGCCCCGGGACTGGCTACACCTTC. Amino acids: CASSPGTGYTF. The full variable domain, with the rest looked up from reference TRBV7-9 and TRBJ1-2, is DTGVSQNPRHKITKRGQNVTFRCDPISEHNRLYWYRQTLGQGPEFLTYFQNEAQLEKSRLLSDRFSAERPKGSFSTLEIQRTEQGDSAMYLCASSPGTGYTFGSGTRLTVV.

This clonotype was picked up many times. This chain uses TRBV18 with TRBJ2-7; unclear D gene. V gave up 5 bases and J gave up 0 bases, with 2 bases separating them. The CDR3 spans 11 residues. The germline V gene encodes CDR1 KGHSH and CDR2 LQKENI. The CDR3 reads CASSTSYEQYF. The CDR3, as DNA: TGTGCCAGCTCAACCTCCTACGAGCAGTACTTC.

This clonotype was detected many times. The chain has TRBV27 and TRBJ2-1; D is possibly TRBD1 (5 bases). Germline V gene lookup returns CDR1 MNHEY and CDR2 SMNVEV (reference sequence). Trimming removed 5 bases from V and 0 bases from J, with 14 bases in between. CDR3 length equals 16 residues. CDR3 region: CASSNQGYSSYNEQFF. As DNA, the CDR3 is TGTGCCAGCAGTAACCAGGGATACAGCTCCTACAATGAGCAGTTCTTC.

The gene calls are TRBV4-1 and TRBJ1-1; 9 bases are a match to TRBD1. The germline CDR1 and CDR2 sequences are MGHRA and YSYEKL. Losses at the gene ends were 4 bases for V and 5 bases for J; bases not matched to a gene: 11. This CDR3 contains 16 residues. CDR3 in DNA: TGCGCCAGCAGCCCACCCGGGACAGGGTGGAGGACTGAAGCTTTCTTT. Protein product: CASSPPGTGWRTEAFF.

The chain has TRBV7-9 and TRBJ2-5; a weak D match, TRBD2 (6 bases). Germline V CDR1 and CDR2: SEHNR, FQNEAQ (reference sequence). Trimming removed 4 bases at V and 2 bases at J, with 26 bases between. CDR3 length: 19 residues. CDR3 sequence: CASSSPGPVGGRGQETQYF. In nucleotides, the CDR3 is TGTGCCAGCAGCTCCCCCGGGCCCGTGGGGGGACGAGGACAAGAGACCCAGTACTTC.

This clonotype was detected many times. V gene TRBV12-5 combines with J gene TRBJ2-1; D gene ambiguous. Trimming cost V 0 bases and J 10 bases, with 4 bases left between them. Germline values: CDR1 LGHNT, CDR2 FRNRAP. The CDR3 is made up of 11 amino acids. CDR3 sequence reads: CASGLVREQFF. The CDR3 nucleotides are TGTGCTAGTGGTTTGGTCCGGGAGCAGTTCTTC.

This clonotype was seen a few times. The chain links TRBV29-1 to TRBJ1-2; a possible D gene is TRBD1 (5 bases). Germline CDR1 and CDR2: SQVTM and ANQGSEA. Trimming cost V 8 bases and J 3 bases, with 16 bases left between them. CDR3 length: 13 residues. The CDR3 loop is CSTSQGRDYGYTF. Here the CDR3 DNA reads TGCAGCACCTCTCAGGGCAGGGACTATGGCTACACCTTC.

A few counts support this clonotype. The genes are TRBV20-1 and TRBJ1-4, with D possibly being TRBD1 (5 bases). This CDR3 spans 12 amino acids. The germline V gene has CDR1 DFQATT and CDR2 SNEGSKA (reference sequence). V lost 3 bases, J lost 6 bases, and 8 bases lay in between. In nucleotides, the CDR3 is TGCAGTGCTAGTATAGGGGATGAAAAACTGTTTTTT. The encoded protein is CSASIGDEKLFF.

The V gene is TRBV3-1, the J gene TRBJ1-2; possibly TRBD1 for D (5 bases). CDR3 length: 13 residues. Germline V gives CDR1 LGHDT, CDR2 YNNKEL (reference sequence). V was pared by 6 bases and J by 2 bases, with 10 bases between. The DNA for the CDR3 is TGTGCCAGCAGATCCGACAGCAACTATGGCTACACCTTC. Protein: CASRSDSNYGYTF.

V gene TRBV3-1 combines with J gene TRBJ2-1; 10 nucleotides agree with TRBD2. J was trimmed by 10 bases and V by 4 bases; bases with no gene match: 7. The germline V gene encodes CDR1 LGHDT and CDR2 YNNKEL (reference sequence). The CDR3 is made up of 14 amino acids. CDR3 residues: CASSPGTSDWEQFF. The DNA of the CDR3 is TGTGCCAGCAGCCCGGGGACTAGCGATTGGGAGCAGTTCTTC.

This rearrangement joins TRBV5-1 to TRBJ2-1; 13 bases align to TRBD2. Germline loops: CDR1 SGHRS, CDR2 YFSETQ. The CDR3 runs to 16 residues. V dropped 7 bases and J dropped 9; count of bases not matched to a gene: 13. CDR3: CASLAFGLAGEGEQFF. The DNA of the CDR3 is TGCGCCAGCCTCGCGTTTGGACTAGCGGGAGAGGGTGAGCAGTTCTTC.

The chain recombines TRBV9 with TRBJ2-5, with TRBD2 identical over 8 bases. From germline, CDR1 is SGDLS and CDR2 YYNGEE. The V segment lost 2 bases and the J segment 3 bases; nucleotides outside the gene matches: 6. The CDR3 contains 15 residues. The CDR3 protein is CASSVDSGVKETQYF. The CDR3 nucleotides are TGTGCCAGCAGCGTTGATAGCGGGGTTAAAGAGACCCAGTACTTC.

This clonotype was seen many times. This chain connects TRBV7-6 to TRBJ2-3; 7 bases are shared with TRBD2. The CDR3 spans 14 residues. Trimming cost V 4 bases and J 2 bases; bases outside gene matches: 3. In germline, CDR1 is SGHVS, CDR2 FNYEAQ. As DNA, the CDR3 is TGTGCCAGCAGCTCCGCGGGGGTCACAGATACGCAGTATTTT. Translated, it gives CASSSAGVTDTQYF.

Many counts were recorded for this clonotype. This chain uses TRBV28 with TRBJ2-7; D is possibly TRBD1 (6 bases). This CDR3 contains 13 residues. Germline CDR1 and CDR2: MDHEN and SYDVKM. V was clipped by 5 bases and J by 4 bases, with 12 bases between them. For the CDR3, the DNA is TGTGCCAGCAGTAGGGGGACGCGTTACGAGCAGTACTTC. The encoded protein is CASSRGTRYEQYF.

This clonotype was detected once. The rearrangement links TRBV7-9 to TRBJ2-3, with D unresolved. V gave up 5 bases and J gave up 3 bases, with 15 bases separating them. The CDR3 totals 15 residues. In germline, CDR1 is SEHNR, CDR2 FQNEAQ (reference sequence). CDR3 nucleotides: TGTGCCAGCAGCATATTCGATACAAGAACAGATACGCAGTATTTT. Amino acid sequence: CASSIFDTRTDTQYF.

The chain uses TRBV6-6 and TRBJ1-6; D unclear. The CDR3 spans 14 residues. Germline CDR1 and CDR2: MNHNY and SVGAGI (reference sequence). V was trimmed by 0 bases and J by 10 bases, leaving 10 bases between them. As DNA, the CDR3 is TGTGCCAGCAGTTACTCAGGCAGAGAGTCACCCCTCCACTTT. It translates to CASSYSGRESPLHF.

This clonotype was counted a few times. The rearrangement joins TRBV29-1 to TRBJ2-7; the D call may be TRBD1 or TRBD2 (6 bases each). V was trimmed by 7 bases and J by 0 bases, leaving 13 bases between them. Germline CDR1 SQVTM, CDR2 ANQGSEA. The CDR3 loop spans 13 amino acids. The CDR3 reads CSGGEGGSYEQYF. The DNA for the CDR3 is TGCAGCGGGGGGGAAGGGGGCTCCTACGAGCAGTACTTC.